The 8 T cell receptor beta chains presented below share a single source sample, sequenced in a study of shared clonotypes between healthy human individuals. This table comes from immunoSEQ multiplex PCR, and its TCRdb copy is limited to in-frame clones, with some not included. The profile shows approximately 1,000,000 clones, roughly 77% of them singletons. Sequenced sample: memory CD4+ T cells from PBMCs. The subset here: CD45RA-negative fraction. These receptors were taken from a man in his late teens or twenties in good health. Some clones in this sample may be carry-over from other donors' samples.

The chain uses TRBV30 and TRBJ2-3; TRBD2 agrees at 13 bases. The CDR3 runs 16 residues. Germline CDR1 reads GTSNPN; CDR2 reads SVGIG (reference sequence). V gave up 3 bases and J gave up 5 bases; unmatched junction bases: 8. The CDR3 DNA sequence: TGTGCCTGGAGCGACGGACTAGCGGGAGTTGGAGATACGCAGTATTTT. Translated, it gives CAWSDGLAGVGDTQYF.

This clone has just a few counts. A much bigger clone sits one base away, suggesting this may be a read error. Other DNA variants within this sample encode the same CDR3. J is TRBJ2-5 and V is TRBV7-2; D call uncertain. This CDR3 contains 11 residues. V was trimmed by 3 bases and J by 5 bases, leaving 4 bases between them. CDR1 SGHTA and CDR2 FQGNSA come from the germline V gene. In DNA, the CDR3 is TGTGCCAGCAGCTTCAGCGAGACCCAGTACTTC. Protein sequence: CASSFSETQYF. Based on the CDR3 plus reference TRBV7-2 and TRBJ2-5, the full variable domain is GAGVSQSPSNKVTEKGKDVELRCDPISGHTALYWYRQSLGQGLEFLIYFQGNSAPDKSGLPSDRFSAERTGGSVSTLTIQRTQQEDSAVYLCASSFSETQYFGPGTRLLVL.

The rearrangement joins TRBV10-1 to TRBJ2-2; D is undetermined. This CDR3 spans 13 amino acids. The V gene lost 6 bases and the J gene lost 5 bases, with 10 bases spanning the gap. In germline, CDR1 is WNHNN, CDR2 SYGVQD (reference sequence). The DNA for the CDR3 is TGCGCCAGCAGCCGAGTAGGAACCGGGGAGCTGTTTTTT. This translates into CASSRVGTGELFF.

This chain uses TRBV30 with TRBJ2-2; a weak D match, TRBD2 (6 bases). The V and J ends lost 2 bases and 6 bases respectively, with 13 bases between them. The CDR3 sequence is 14 residues long. Germline CDR1 is GTSNPN and CDR2 is SVGIG (reference sequence). The DNA of the CDR3 is TGTGCCTGGAGTATAGGACTACGGTCCGGGGAGCTGTTTTTT. As protein: CAWSIGLRSGELFF.

V gene TRBV4-3 combines with J gene TRBJ2-5; 8 bases are a match to TRBD2. Germline CDR1 reads LGHNA; CDR2 reads YSLEER. V lost 6 bases to trimming and J lost 2 bases; unmatched junction nucleotides: 5. The length of the CDR3 is 14 residues. The CDR3 reads CASSLAGTQETQYF. In nucleotides, the CDR3 is TGCGCCAGCAGTCTAGCGGGCACTCAAGAGACCCAGTACTTC.

This chain joins TRBV7-6 and TRBJ1-3; D remains unclear. The germline V gene encodes CDR1 SGHVS and CDR2 FNYEAQ. This CDR3 region has 16 residues. V lost 0 bases and J 4 bases, leaving 13 bases between the germline ends. CDR3: CASSLALSGSGNTIYF. In DNA form, the CDR3 reads TGTGCCAGCAGCTTAGCGCTATCGGGGTCCGGAAACACCATATATTTT.

The gene calls are TRBV5-4 and TRBJ2-1; 7 bases are shared with TRBD1. CDR3 size: 13 residues. Trimming cost V 4 bases and J 4 bases; bases outside gene matches: 2. CDR1 and CDR2 (germline): SGHNT, YYREEE (reference sequence). The CDR3 loop reads CASSTGQYNEQFF. The CDR3 DNA sequence: TGTGCCAGCAGCACGGGACAGTACAATGAGCAGTTCTTC.

Points on this clone: Other DNA sequences within the sample encode an identical CDR3. The rearrangement joins TRBV7-2 to TRBJ2-3; D gene unclear. The CDR3 has 14 residues. Germline V gene sequence: CDR1 SGHTA, CDR2 FQGNSA. V lost 4 bases to trimming and J lost 3 bases, with 11 bases between them. The CDR3 DNA reads as TGTGCCAGCAGCTCCCTCCGTGGTACAGATACGCAGTATTTT. Its translation is CASSSLRGTDTQYF.